The present TCR beta chain was sequenced within a study of blood T cells in healthy people across ages. About the research overall: Researchers report that template switching captured about one barcoded beta molecule per two T cells.

Trimming took off 1 base at V and 9 bases at J, with 15 bases between the two ends. This CDR3 is 14 amino acids long. Germline V gives CDR1 SGHDN, CDR2 FVKESK. Study-level points and caveats: More naive CD4+ cells and higher diversity were found in long-lived than in aged donors.

Next came a second PCR, run for about 7 to 12 cycles, which used a sample-barcoded 5' primer along with a J-beta primer mix. TCRdb independently ran MiXCR on the 5' RACE reads; one entry per CDR3 protein. The sample yields about 730,000 distinct CDR3 sequences, roughly 45% seen once. The authors drew about 10 milliliters of peripheral blood from each donor. About this clonotype itself: Its specificity is unknown.

This receptor was taken from a woman aged 55-75 years in good health. The chain recombines TRBV14 with TRBJ2-5, with D maybe TRBD1 (7 bases). The sample consisted of blood. The CDR3 loop is CASSQVIQGEAQYF. The CDR3 nucleotides read TGTGCCAGCAGCCAAGTTATCCAGGGGGAGGCCCAGTACTTC.